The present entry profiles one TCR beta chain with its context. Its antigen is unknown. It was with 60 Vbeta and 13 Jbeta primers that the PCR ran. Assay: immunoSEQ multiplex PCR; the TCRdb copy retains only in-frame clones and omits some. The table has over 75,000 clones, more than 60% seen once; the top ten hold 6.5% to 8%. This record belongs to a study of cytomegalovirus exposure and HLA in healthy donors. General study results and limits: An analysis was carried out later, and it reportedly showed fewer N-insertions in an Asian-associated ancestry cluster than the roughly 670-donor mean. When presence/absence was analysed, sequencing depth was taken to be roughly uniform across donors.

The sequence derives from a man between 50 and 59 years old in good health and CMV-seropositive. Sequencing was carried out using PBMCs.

As DNA, the CDR3 is TGTGCCAGCAGTCCGGCGGCCGGGGAGCTGTTTTTT. Translating it yields CASSPAAGELFF. The rearrangement joins TRBV6-5 to TRBJ2-2; D not resolved. V was clipped by 5 bases and J by 6 bases, with 7 bases between them. There are 12 residues in the CDR3. Germline assignment: CDR1 MNHEY and CDR2 SVGAGI.